This T cell receptor beta chain was identified during a study of blood T cell dynamics during melanoma immunotherapy. At the level of the study: Patients with metastatic melanoma got pembrolizumab or nivolumab-ipilimumab as first-line care.

About this clone itself: Its antigen is unknown.

Sequencing was performed with immunoSEQ multiplex PCR; in TCRdb, only in-frame clones are kept and a portion is missing. The sample has 15,000 or so clones, approximately 89% seen once. The time point here: week 3, after first cycle of checkpoint inhibitor. Response was assessed by RECIST 1.1 at 12 weeks, except a couple of rapid progressors. Patients with prior systemic cancer treatment, concomitant immunosuppressants, or other active malignancies were excluded. Study-level points and caveats: Whether repertoire-driving clones were melanoma-specific could not be determined.

The germline V gene has CDR1 SGHAT and CDR2 FQNNGV. This CDR3 has 12 residues. Trimming shortened V by 5 bases and J by 5 bases, and 9 bases separated the two germline ends. The chain carries TRBV11-2 and TRBJ1-1; the D is unclear. The clonotype comes from a human donor with melanoma. The sequenced sample was effector memory CD8+ T cells from blood, obtained from a patient treated with checkpoint blockade. The CDR3 sequence is CASSPRKTEAFF. In DNA, the CDR3 is TGTGCCAGCAGCCCCAGGAAAACTGAAGCTTTCTTT.